This paragraph reports one T cell receptor beta chain. What it recognizes is unknown. These data come from a study of cytotoxic CD8 clonotypes in ibrutinib-treated CLL. About the research overall: About 25 partial and 2 complete responses; at median about 63 months, approximately 14 remitted, roughly 12 progressed.

Using immunoSEQ multiplex PCR, the repertoire was profiled, and TCRdb retains in-frame clones only, with some absent. The data contain roughly 300,000 clones, less than 85% of them seen just once; the ten biggest clones take up approximately 5.1%. Study results and caveats: Public clonotypes showed up rarely, and on treatment they shrank or held steady.

This TCR derives from a human donor with chronic lymphocytic leukemia. Here the sequenced sample was PBMCs, taken at disease progression, from a patient treated with ibrutinib.

This chain's CDR3 is CASSLGGTGMNTEAFF. The DNA for the CDR3 is TGTGCCAGCAGCTTGGGGGGGACAGGGATGAACACTGAAGCTTTCTTT. The J gene is TRBJ1-1, the V gene TRBV5-4, with 9 nucleotides matching TRBD1. The CDR3 is 16 residues long. Germline values: CDR1 SGHNT, CDR2 YYREEE (reference sequence). J lost 0 bases, V lost 0 bases, and 3 bases had no gene match.